This T cell receptor beta chain was sequenced in a study of OX40 agonist ivuxolimab in advanced cancers. Clones were sequenced by immunoSEQ multiplex PCR, and TCRdb holds only the in-frame ones, with some missing. The data contain about 38,000 clones, about 90% of them singletons. With regard to this clone: Its target is not known.

Points from the study as a whole: More expanded clones were found, on average, in CD8+ than in CD4+ T cells. Not determined was the antigen specificity of the expanded peripheral T cells.

This receptor was obtained from an adult with an advanced solid tumor such as melanoma, head and neck, liver or kidney cancer. The specimen was CD4+ or CD8+ T cells sorted from blood, collected in a trial of the OX40 agonist ivuxolimab.

CDR3 residues: CASSLIQGAYEQYF. In DNA form, the CDR3 reads TGTGCCAGCAGCTTAATTCAGGGGGCCTACGAGCAGTACTTC. This chain links TRBV11-2 with TRBJ2-7, with 7 bases fitting TRBD1. The germline gives CDR1 SGHAT, CDR2 FQNNGV. The V gene end was trimmed by 2 bases and the J gene end by 2 bases; junction bases not matched to a gene: 3. This CDR3 comprises 14 residues.